A selection of T cell receptor beta chains follows, all from one sample in a study of cytomegalovirus exposure and HLA in healthy donors. Only in-frame clones appear in the TCRdb table, and some are missing; sequencing was by immunoSEQ multiplex PCR. The sample records about 68,000 clones, 75% to 85% being singletons. The sequenced sample consisted of PBMCs. The receptors come from a human donor in good health. CDR3s include the opening cysteine and the closing phenylalanine or tryptophan. A D gene is named only where the DNA matches it firmly. Part of the rows lack a size; the others show once, few, many or a class for expanded clones.

CDR3aa: CASSPGAASYEQYF
CDR3nt: TGTGCCAGCAGTCCAGGGGCCGCCTCCTACGAGCAGTACTTC
v_gene: TRBV7-2
abundance: NA
j_gene: TRBJ2-7
d_gene: NA

CDR3aa: CASSLRNQPQHF
CDR3nt: TGTGCCAGCAGTTTGCGGAATCAGCCCCAGCATTTT
v_gene: TRBV27
abundance: NA
j_gene: TRBJ1-5
d_gene: NA

CDR3aa: CASTLGGGRYTF
CDR3nt: TGTGCCAGCACATTAGGGGGGGGTCGCTACACCTTC
v_gene: TRBV2
abundance: NA
j_gene: TRBJ1-2
d_gene: NA

CDR3aa: CASSMMGLGYEQYF
CDR3nt: TGTGCCAGTAGTATGATGGGGCTTGGGTACGAGCAGTACTTC
v_gene: TRBV19
abundance: NA
j_gene: TRBJ2-7
d_gene: NA

CDR3aa: CASSSSSREGQPQHF
CDR3nt: TGTGCCAGCAGCTCCAGCTCCAGGGAGGGCCAGCCCCAGCATTTT
v_gene: TRBV7-3
abundance: NA
j_gene: TRBJ1-5
d_gene: NA

CDR3aa: CASSYLSGGDNSPLHF
CDR3nt: TGTGCCAGCAGTTACCTTAGCGGCGGAGATAATTCACCCCTCCACTTT
v_gene: TRBV6-6
abundance: NA
j_gene: TRBJ1-6
d_gene: NA

CDR3aa: CASMDRGPSHEQFF
CDR3nt: TGTGCCAGCATGGACAGGGGCCCCTCCCATGAGCAGTTCTTC
v_gene: TRBV28
abundance: NA
j_gene: TRBJ2-1
d_gene: TRBD1

CDR3aa: CASSLGGNTEAFF
CDR3nt: TGTGCCAGCTCTCTGGGGGGGAACACTGAAGCTTTCTTT
v_gene: TRBV18
abundance: NA
j_gene: TRBJ1-1
d_gene: NA

CDR3aa: CASSFGDTQYF
CDR3nt: TGTGCCAGCAGCTTCGGAGATACGCAGTATTTT
v_gene: TRBV7-8
abundance: NA
j_gene: TRBJ2-3
d_gene: NA

CDR3aa: CASSSQGIGTEAFF
CDR3nt: TGTGCCAGCAGCTCACAGGGAATTGGCACTGAAGCTTTCTTT
v_gene: TRBV7-6
abundance: NA
j_gene: TRBJ1-1
d_gene: NA

CDR3aa: CASSPQSGGAPDTQYF
CDR3nt: TGTGCCAGCAGCCCACAGAGCGGGGGGGCCCCAGATACGCAGTATTTT
v_gene: TRBV7-3
abundance: NA
j_gene: TRBJ2-3
d_gene: TRBD2

CDR3aa: CASSSGHSNQPQHF
CDR3nt: TGTGCCAGCAGCTCCGGTCATAGCAATCAGCCCCAGCATTTT
v_gene: TRBV5-5
abundance: NA
j_gene: TRBJ1-5
d_gene: NA

CDR3aa: CASSLGQGSTNEKLFF
CDR3nt: TGTGCCAGCAGCTTGGGACAGGGATCAACTAATGAAAAACTGTTTTTT
v_gene: TRBV5-6
abundance: NA
j_gene: TRBJ1-4
d_gene: TRBD1

CDR3aa: CASSVLGQEYQPQHF
CDR3nt: TGTGCCAGCAGTGTATTGGGACAGGAATATCAGCCCCAGCATTTT
v_gene: TRBV6-1
abundance: NA
j_gene: TRBJ1-5
d_gene: TRBD1

CDR3aa: CASSLELESGEQYF
CDR3nt: TGTGCCAGCAGCTTAGAGCTCGAATCCGGCGAGCAGTACTTC
v_gene: TRBV11-2
abundance: NA
j_gene: TRBJ2-7
d_gene: NA

CDR3aa: CASSWGQGGSYEQYF
CDR3nt: TGCGCCAGCAGCTGGGGACAGGGAGGGTCCTACGAGCAGTACTTC
v_gene: TRBV5-1
abundance: NA
j_gene: TRBJ2-7
d_gene: TRBD1

CDR3aa: CASSVSLRSSGNTIYF
CDR3nt: TGTGCCAGCAGCGTTAGTCTACGAAGCTCTGGAAACACCATATATTTT
v_gene: TRBV9
abundance: NA
j_gene: TRBJ1-3
d_gene: NA

CDR3aa: CASSLLAGDTGELFF
CDR3nt: TGTGCCAGCAGCTTACTAGCGGGGGACACCGGGGAGCTGTTTTTT
v_gene: TRBV7-3
abundance: few
j_gene: TRBJ2-2
d_gene: TRBD2

CDR3aa: CASSPDTLSGNTIYF
CDR3nt: TGTGCCAGCAGCCCTGACACCCTCTCTGGAAACACCATATATTTT
v_gene: TRBV7-6
abundance: few
j_gene: TRBJ1-3
d_gene: NA

CDR3aa: CASSSPDRGLRGQYF
CDR3nt: TGTGCCAGCAGCTCTCCCGACAGGGGCCTACGAGGGCAGTACTTC
v_gene: TRBV6-6
abundance: NA
j_gene: TRBJ2-7
d_gene: TRBD1

CDR3aa: CASSVLGLAAEKLFF
CDR3nt: TGTGCCAGCAGTGTTTTAGGGCTAGCCGCTGAAAAACTGTTTTTT
v_gene: TRBV2
abundance: NA
j_gene: TRBJ1-4
d_gene: NA

CDR3aa: CASIQGADQGYTF
CDR3nt: TGTGCCAGTATTCAGGGGGCCGATCAGGGCTACACCTTC
v_gene: TRBV19
abundance: NA
j_gene: TRBJ1-2
d_gene: TRBD1

CDR3aa: CSATQGNTQYF
CDR3nt: TGCAGTGCCACACAGGGTAATACGCAGTATTTT
v_gene: TRBV20-1
abundance: NA
j_gene: TRBJ2-3
d_gene: NA

CDR3aa: CASSQGIYNEQFF
CDR3nt: TGCGCCAGCAGCCAGGGGATCTACAATGAGCAGTTCTTC
v_gene: TRBV5-1
abundance: NA
j_gene: TRBJ2-1
d_gene: NA

CDR3aa: CASSGGEGGLGPEAFF
CDR3nt: TGTGCCAGCAGCGGGGGAGAGGGAGGCTTGGGGCCTGAAGCTTTCTTT
v_gene: TRBV5-6
abundance: NA
j_gene: TRBJ1-1
d_gene: NA

CDR3aa: CASSQESDSSYNSPLHF
CDR3nt: TGCGCCAGCAGCCAAGAGAGCGACAGCTCCTATAATTCACCCCTCCACTTT
v_gene: TRBV4-1
abundance: NA
j_gene: TRBJ1-6
d_gene: NA